What follows describes a single T cell receptor (beta chain). This specimen belongs to a study of patients and donors after allogeneic stem cell transplantation. TCRdb re-analysed the RT-PCR reads in MiXCR, keeping a single row per CDR3 protein. This table has about 960,000 distinct CDR3 sequences, around 17% appearing once. With 5 bases clipped from V and 4 bases from J, the junction kept 8 bases outside the gene matches. This CDR3 contains 15 residues. Germline V lookup: CDR1 MNHEY, CDR2 SMNVEV (reference sequence). Sequencing was performed on blood, either unsorted or a sorted T cell fraction (not recorded which). The TCR originated in a human donor who was either an allogeneic HSCT recipient or a stem cell or donor lymphocyte infusion donor (not recorded which). It is not recorded whose cells these are; they may come from a transplant donor. The rearrangement uses TRBV27 and TRBJ2-7, with 10 positions matching TRBD1. DNA for the CDR3: TGTGCCAGCAGTGTCTTCGGGACAGGGGCTTACGAGCAGTACTTC. As protein: CASSVFGTGAYEQYF.